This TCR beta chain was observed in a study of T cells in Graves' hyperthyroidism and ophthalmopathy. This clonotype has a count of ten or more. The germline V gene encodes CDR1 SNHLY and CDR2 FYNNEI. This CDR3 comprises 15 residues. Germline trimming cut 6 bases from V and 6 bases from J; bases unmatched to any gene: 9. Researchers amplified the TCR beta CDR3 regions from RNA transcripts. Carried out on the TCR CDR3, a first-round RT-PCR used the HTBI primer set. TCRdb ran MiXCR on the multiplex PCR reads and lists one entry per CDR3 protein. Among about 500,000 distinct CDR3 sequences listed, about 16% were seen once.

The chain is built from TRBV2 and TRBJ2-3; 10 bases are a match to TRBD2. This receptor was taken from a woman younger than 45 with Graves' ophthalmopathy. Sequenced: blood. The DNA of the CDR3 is TGTGCCAGCAGGGACCCTGGGACTAGCGAGGATACGCAGTATTTT. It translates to CASRDPGTSEDTQYF.